Each of the 32 T cell receptor beta chains below was sequenced from the same sample in a study of cytomegalovirus exposure and HLA in healthy donors. Amplification used 60 Vbeta primers and 13 Jbeta primers. The data were produced by immunoSEQ multiplex PCR, yet TCRdb's version contains in-frame clones alone and is incomplete. The table records around 160,000 clones, around 84% of them present only once. Sequencing was done on a sample of PBMCs. These receptors originate from a middle-aged man in good health and CMV-seropositive.

The chain links TRBV5-4 to TRBJ1-2; TRBD1 matches 8 bases. After removal of 3 bases from V and 5 bases from J, the junction contained 3 bases not matched to a gene. This CDR3 is built from 13 residues. Germline-derived CDR1 and CDR2 are SGHNT and YYREEE (reference sequence). DNA of the CDR3: TGTGCCAGCAGCTGGGACAGGTCGTATGGCTACACCTTC. Its translation: CASSWDRSYGYTF.

The chain is built from TRBV11-2 and TRBJ1-2, with 9 bases aligning to TRBD1. There are 13 residues in the CDR3. The V gene's germline CDR1 is SGHAT and CDR2 FQNNGV. V gave up 5 bases and J gave up 5 bases; unmatched junction bases: 3. CDR3 nucleotides: TGTGCCAGCAGCCCGGGACAGGGTTATGGCTACACCTTC. Its protein product is CASSPGQGYGYTF.

This clone was recorded once. The rearrangement links TRBV20-1 to TRBJ2-7; no clear D. CDR1 is DFQATT and CDR2 is SNEGSKA in the germline V gene (reference sequence). The CDR3 totals 11 residues. Between the trimmed V and J ends, which lost 3 bases and 4 bases, there was a span of 7 bases. CDR3 sequence reads: CSARAEYEQYF. Here the CDR3 DNA reads TGCAGTGCTAGGGCGGAATACGAGCAGTACTTC.

This clone was picked up a small number of times. The rearrangement links TRBV9 to TRBJ1-1; D call uncertain. V dropped 3 bases and J dropped 1 base, with 10 bases sitting between them. This CDR3 contains 14 residues. The germline CDR1 and CDR2 sequences are SGDLS and YYNGEE. In DNA form, the CDR3 reads TGTGCCAGCAGCGCGGCGTACAGGAACACTGAAGCTTTCTTT. Protein product: CASSAAYRNTEAFF.

The chain is built from TRBV5-1 and TRBJ1-4; TRBD1 is a possible D gene (6 bases). CDR1 is SGHRS and CDR2 is YFSETQ in the germline V gene. The CDR3 totals 15 residues. The germline V and J ends were trimmed by 4 bases and 7 bases, with 17 bases remaining between them. CDR3 sequence: CASSPLDLRGEKLFF. CDR3 sequence (DNA): TGCGCCAGCAGCCCCTTGGACCTCAGGGGTGAAAAACTGTTTTTT.

J is TRBJ1-2 and V is TRBV28, with 8 bases aligning to TRBD1. V gave up 2 bases and J gave up 2 bases; unmatched junction bases: 4. The CDR3 is 15 residues long. From germline, CDR1 is MDHEN and CDR2 SYDVKM. CDR3 nucleotide sequence: TGTGCCAGCAGTTTAGCGGGACAGGTGAACTATGGCTACACCTTC. Protein product: CASSLAGQVNYGYTF.

This chain uses TRBV7-6 with TRBJ1-2, with 10 nucleotides matching TRBD1. The V segment lost 0 bases and the J segment 8 bases; nucleotides outside the gene matches: 15. The CDR3 loop spans 18 amino acids. Germline V gene sequence: CDR1 SGHVS, CDR2 FNYEAQ. CDR3 sequence reads: CASSLAPGTGAQGFGYTF. In DNA, the CDR3 is TGTGCCAGCAGCTTAGCCCCCGGGACAGGGGCCCAAGGATTCGGCTACACCTTC.

The V call is TRBV5-6, the J call TRBJ1-4; D remains ambiguous. Germline assignment: CDR1 SGHDT and CDR2 YYEEEE. The V gene lost 4 bases and the J gene lost 0 bases, with 10 bases spanning the gap. The CDR3 runs 15 residues. The CDR3 is CASSGEKSTNEKLFF. The CDR3 region has the DNA TGTGCCAGCAGCGGAGAGAAGTCAACTAATGAAAAACTGTTTTTT.

The chain joins TRBV28 to TRBJ2-7; 15 bases fit TRBD2. CDR3 length: 21 residues. Unmatched junction bases numbered 16, after V lost 3 bases and J lost 1 base. Germline CDR1 MDHEN, CDR2 SYDVKM. For the CDR3, the DNA is TGTGCCAGCAGTTTCCCCGGACTAGCGGGAGGGCCAAATTGGGGGTCCTACGAGCAGTACTTC. This codes for CASSFPGLAGGPNWGSYEQYF. The full variable domain, its missing parts supplied by reference TRBV28 and TRBJ2-7, is DVKVTQSSRYLVKRTGEKVFLECVQDMDHENMFWYRQDPGLGLRLIYFSYDVKMKEKGDIPEGYSVSREKKERFSLILESASTNQTSMYLCASSFPGLAGGPNWGSYEQYFGPGTRLTVT.

The gene calls are TRBV28 and TRBJ2-1; maybe TRBD2 (6 bases). The germline gives CDR1 MDHEN, CDR2 SYDVKM. V lost 6 bases to trimming and J lost 0 bases, with 15 bases between them. The CDR3 length is 16 residues. The CDR3 spells CASSGGVSTSYNEQFF. The CDR3 DNA sequence: TGTGCCAGCAGCGGGGGAGTCAGCACCTCCTACAATGAGCAGTTCTTC.

This sequence joins TRBV5-1 and TRBJ2-3; weak D call: TRBD2 (6 bases). The germline gives CDR1 SGHRS, CDR2 YFSETQ. The CDR3 covers 14 residues. The V end was cut by 1 base, the J end by 4 bases, with 10 bases between. The CDR3 sequence is CASSLSSEADTQYF. The CDR3 DNA reads TGCGCCAGCAGCTTGTCTAGCGAGGCAGATACGCAGTATTTT.

This clone was seen more than once but under ten times. The chain employs TRBV28 and TRBJ2-4, with a tentative D call TRBD2 (6 bases). CDR1 and CDR2 (germline): MDHEN, SYDVKM. The ends were cut back, 3 bases at V and 6 bases at J, with 12 bases in the middle. The CDR3 totals 14 residues. The CDR3 loop is CASSFDRGINIQYF. The CDR3 DNA follows: TGTGCCAGCAGTTTCGATCGGGGGATAAACATTCAGTACTTC.

With regard to this clone: This sample includes further DNA sequences coding for the same CDR3. The chain recombines TRBV2 with TRBJ2-1; D gene ambiguous. Germline V gene sequence: CDR1 SNHLY, CDR2 FYNNEI. V lost 6 bases to trimming and J lost 4 bases, with 4 bases between them. This CDR3 has 11 residues. The CDR3 loop is CASSPYNEQFF. The DNA of the CDR3 is TGTGCCAGCAGCCCTTACAATGAGCAGTTCTTC.

The chain combines TRBV18 with TRBJ2-7, with D tentatively TRBD1 (5 bases). Germline-derived CDR1 and CDR2 are KGHSH and LQKENI. V was trimmed by 0 bases and J by 2 bases, leaving 11 bases between them. The CDR3 is made up of 15 amino acids. The CDR3 sequence is CASSPPGQGTYEQYF. Here the CDR3 DNA reads TGTGCCAGCTCACCACCGGGGCAAGGAACCTACGAGCAGTACTTC.

The gene calls are TRBV2 and TRBJ2-6; 9 bases match TRBD1. Trimming took 3 bases from V and 2 from J; bases not matched to a gene: 5. The CDR3 covers 17 residues. Germline CDR1 reads SNHLY; CDR2 reads FYNNEI. The CDR3 spells CASSDRDRVAGANVLTF. CDR3 DNA: TGTGCCAGCAGTGACCGGGACAGGGTTGCTGGGGCCAACGTCCTGACTTTC.

The chain joins TRBV7-9 to TRBJ2-7, with 7 positions matching TRBD2. The V gene end was trimmed by 1 base and the J gene end by 3 bases; junction bases not matched to a gene: 3. The length of the CDR3 is 14 residues. Germline V gene sequence: CDR1 SEHNR, CDR2 FQNEAQ (reference sequence). The CDR3 loop reads CASSLVGGDYEQYF. The CDR3 DNA reads TGTGCCAGCAGCTTAGTGGGGGGGGACTACGAGCAGTACTTC.

The chain is built from TRBV9 and TRBJ2-3; possible D gene TRBD2, 6 bases. Germline V gene lookup returns CDR1 SGDLS and CDR2 YYNGEE. The CDR3 extends over 15 amino acids. V was trimmed by 0 bases and J by 0 bases, leaving 8 bases between them. The CDR3 DNA reads TGTGCCAGCAGCGTAGCGGGGGACAGCACAGATACGCAGTATTTT. Translated: CASSVAGDSTDTQYF.

The CDR3 loop is CASSPNVAGGPGTGELFF. As DNA, the CDR3 is TGTGCCAGCAGCCCGAATGTAGCGGGAGGGCCTGGCACCGGGGAGCTGTTTTTT. The chain links TRBV7-8 to TRBJ2-2, with TRBD2 identical over 11 bases. Trimming took 5 bases from V and 4 from J; bases not matched to a gene: 12. The germline V gene has CDR1 SGHVS and CDR2 FQNEAQ. CDR3 size: 18 residues.

This chain joins TRBV7-2 and TRBJ1-1, with D possibly being TRBD1 (6 bases). The CDR3 has 15 residues. CDR1 and CDR2 (germline): SGHTA, FQGNSA. Trimming pared 2 bases from V and 0 bases from J, leaving 10 bases between. DNA of the CDR3: TGTGCCAGCAGCTTAAGGACAGCCATGAACACTGAAGCTTTCTTT. Its protein product is CASSLRTAMNTEAFF.

The rearrangement uses TRBV6-5 and TRBJ2-2, with 10 bases identical to TRBD2. Unmatched junction bases numbered 6, after V lost 6 bases and J lost 5 bases. CDR3 length equals 15 residues. Per germline, CDR1 MNHEY and CDR2 SVGAGI. CDR3 bases: TGTGCCAGCAGGCGTCTAGCGGGAGTTACCGGGGAGCTGTTTTTT. It codes for CASRRLAGVTGELFF.

This rearrangement joins TRBV4-3 to TRBJ2-5; 7 nucleotides line up with TRBD2. J was trimmed by 6 bases and V by 1 base; bases with no gene match: 11. Germline V gene data show CDR1 as LGHNA and CDR2 as YSLEER. This CDR3 has 16 residues. The CDR3 sequence: CASSQALEGGSKTQYF. The CDR3 DNA reads as TGCGCCAGCAGCCAAGCTCTAGAGGGAGGGTCGAAGACCCAGTACTTC.

On this clone itself: This specimen includes other DNA sequences encoding the same CDR3. The chain carries TRBV18 and TRBJ1-1; the D is unclear. CDR1 and CDR2 from the germline V gene are KGHSH and LQKENI. There are 13 residues in the CDR3. V was trimmed by 3 bases and J by 0 bases, leaving 5 bases between them. CDR3 bases: TGTGCCAGCTCACCCACACTGAACACTGAAGCTTTCTTT. Its protein is CASSPTLNTEAFF.

The chain has TRBV7-6 and TRBJ1-1; 10 bases line up with TRBD1. V gave up 3 bases and J gave up 1 base; unmatched junction bases: 8. Germline lookup yields CDR1 SGHVS and CDR2 FNYEAQ. There are 17 residues in the CDR3. CDR3: CASSFPGTGESNTEAFF. DNA for the CDR3: TGTGCCAGCAGCTTTCCCGGGACAGGGGAGTCGAACACTGAAGCTTTCTTT.

The rearrangement joins TRBV6-5 to TRBJ2-7, with D maybe TRBD1 (7 bases). In germline, CDR1 is MNHEY, CDR2 SVGAGI. V was pared by 5 bases and J by 6 bases, with 20 bases between. The length of the CDR3 is 15 residues. CDR3 sequence (DNA): TGTGCCAGCAGTCCCCAGGGGGGAGGTAGTGGCGAGCAGTACTTC. This translates into CASSPQGGGSGEQYF.

This clone was picked up a small number of times. V and J are TRBV5-8 and TRBJ1-3; D gene uncertain. Trimming pared 6 bases from V and 2 bases from J, leaving 24 bases between. From germline, CDR1 is SGHTS and CDR2 YDEGEE. The CDR3 loop spans 18 amino acids. In DNA form, the CDR3 reads TGTGCCAGCATCCGCAAAACTCCCCTCAGAGACACTGGAAACACCATATATTTT. Translation: CASIRKTPLRDTGNTIYF.

DNA of the CDR3: TGTGCCAGCAGCCTACCACTCTCCGGGACTAGCGACTACAATGAGCAGTTCTTC. Residues: CASSLPLSGTSDYNEQFF. The chain has TRBV7-8 and TRBJ2-1; 10 nucleotides align to TRBD2. Germline V gives CDR1 SGHVS, CDR2 FQNEAQ. Trimming removed 5 bases from V and 3 bases from J; junction bases left unmatched: 13. The CDR3 extends over 18 amino acids. The full variable domain, rest sourced from reference TRBV7-8 and TRBJ2-1, is GAGVSQSPRYKVAKRGQDVALRCDPISGHVSLFWYQQALGQGPEFLTYFQNEAQLDKSGLPSDRFFAERPEGSVSTLKIQRTQQEDSAVYLCASSLPLSGTSDYNEQFFGPGTRLTVL.

The chain joins TRBV6-5 to TRBJ2-4; D possibly corresponds to TRBD2 (5 bases). The CDR3 covers 15 residues. V was cut by 6 bases and J by 0 bases, with 12 bases left in between. Germline CDR1 is MNHEY and CDR2 is SVGAGI. This CDR3 is CASSRDYLAKNIQYF. The CDR3 DNA reads as TGTGCCAGCAGCCGAGACTATTTAGCCAAAAACATTCAGTACTTC.

This chain connects TRBV5-5 to TRBJ2-1; 15 nucleotides match TRBD2. CDR1 is SGHKS, CDR2 YYEKEE, per germline (reference sequence). The V and J ends lost 0 bases and 3 bases, in that order; junction bases with no gene match: 7. The CDR3 loop spans 19 amino acids. The CDR3 DNA is TGTGCCAGCAGCTTGGTGGGGACTAGCGGGAGGAGTATCTACAATGAGCAGTTCTTC. This encodes CASSLVGTSGRSIYNEQFF.

The chain is built from TRBV10-3 and TRBJ1-5, with D unclear. Trimming took off 0 bases at V and 5 bases at J, with 8 bases between the two ends. Germline V gene sequence: CDR1 ENHRY, CDR2 SYGVKD. The CDR3 is made up of 14 amino acids. Here the CDR3 reads CAISESAGHQPQHF. CDR3 bases: TGTGCCATCAGTGAGTCGGCAGGCCATCAGCCCCAGCATTTT.

The chain combines TRBV30 with TRBJ2-5; possible D gene TRBD1, 7 bases. Germline values: CDR1 GTSNPN, CDR2 SVGIG (reference sequence). The CDR3 covers 11 residues. With 4 bases removed from V and 7 bases from J, the gap between germline ends came to 10 bases. For the CDR3, the DNA is TGTGCCTGGACAGGGGGGATGACCCAGTACTTC. The encoded protein is CAWTGGMTQYF. Based on the CDR3 plus reference TRBV30 and TRBJ2-5, the full variable domain is SQTIHQWPATLVQPVGSPLSLECTVEGTSNPNLYWYRQAAGRGLQLLFYSVGIGQISSEVPQNLSASRPQDRQFILSSKKLLLSDSGFYLCAWTGGMTQYFGPGTRLLVL.

The chain links TRBV10-3 to TRBJ1-3; D unclear. Per the germline V gene, CDR1 is ENHRY and CDR2 is SYGVKD. The CDR3 loop spans 14 amino acids. V lost 11 bases to trimming and J lost 0 bases, with 14 bases between them. CDR3 sequence: CAPKGGFSGNTIYF. CDR3 coding DNA: TGTGCCCCAAAGGGCGGGTTCTCTGGAAACACCATATATTTT.

The chain combines TRBV7-9 with TRBJ1-1; D not certain. V was cut by 1 base and J by 2 bases, with 14 bases left in between. Germline CDR1 reads SEHNR; CDR2 reads FQNEAQ (reference sequence). The CDR3 loop spans 16 amino acids. The CDR3 is CASSLVGPRGNTEAFF. DNA for the CDR3: TGTGCCAGCAGCTTAGTTGGCCCCAGAGGAAACACTGAAGCTTTCTTT.